These 30 T cell receptor beta chains were all obtained from the same sample, sequenced in a study of cytomegalovirus exposure and HLA in healthy donors. 13 Jbeta primers and 60 Vbeta primers were used for the PCR. The table came from immunoSEQ multiplex PCR; TCRdb's copy has only in-frame clones and leaves some out. The sample lists about 130,000 clones; around 80% were seen once. Sequencing used PBMCs. The receptors were sampled from a man aged 25 to 40 in good health.

This chain links TRBV18 with TRBJ1-2, with D hard to call. Trimming stripped 8 bases from V and 6 bases from J, with 16 bases between. Per the germline V gene, CDR1 is KGHSH and CDR2 is LQKENI. This CDR3 is 13 amino acids long. DNA of the CDR3: TGTGCCAGCACCGGACCCTCGGAGGATGGCTACACCTTC. Translating gives CASTGPSEDGYTF.

Concerning this clone: Other DNA sequences of this sample code for an identical CDR3. This chain links TRBV9 with TRBJ2-7; 9 bases line up with TRBD1. Germline V gene sequence: CDR1 SGDLS, CDR2 YYNGEE. The V gene end was trimmed by 0 bases and the J gene end by 2 bases; junction bases not matched to a gene: 0. The CDR3 length is 14 residues. The DNA of the CDR3 is TGTGCCAGCAGCGTAGGGACAGGGGCCTACGAGCAGTACTTC. The encoded protein is CASSVGTGAYEQYF.

The chain joins TRBV5-1 to TRBJ2-7; TRBD2 agrees at 8 bases. Per the germline V gene, CDR1 is SGHRS and CDR2 is YFSETQ. Trimming cost V 4 bases and J 3 bases; bases outside gene matches: 9. CDR3 size: 15 residues. In DNA, the CDR3 is TGCGCCAGCAGCCCTTCCCCGCGGGAGGTCTACGAGCAGTACTTC. As protein: CASSPSPREVYEQYF. Full variable domain (rest looked up from reference TRBV5-1 and TRBJ2-7): KAGVTQTPRYLIKTRGQQVTLSCSPISGHRSVSWYQQTPGQGLQFLFEYFSETQRNKGNFPGRFSGRQFSNSRSEMNVSTLELGDSALYLCASSPSPREVYEQYFGPGTRLTVT.

This rearrangement joins TRBV25-1 to TRBJ2-5; 9 bases align to TRBD1. Looked up from germline, CDR1 is MGHDK and CDR2 is SYGVNS. This CDR3 contains 13 residues. V lost 6 bases, J lost 4 bases, and 3 bases stayed unmatched. As DNA, the CDR3 is TGTGCCAGCAGACAGGGGGCAGTAGAGACCCAGTACTTC. This codes for CASRQGAVETQYF.

The chain uses TRBV5-6 and TRBJ2-7; TRBD1 matches 9 bases. The CDR3 is 16 amino acids. V trimming: 0 bases; J trimming: 1 base; junction bases outside the gene matches: 5. Germline V gene sequence: CDR1 SGHDT, CDR2 YYEEEE. CDR3 sequence (DNA): TGTGCCAGCAGCTTGGTGGGACAGGGTGGATCCTACGAGCAGTACTTC. It is translated as CASSLVGQGGSYEQYF. The variable domain in full, with the rest retrieved from reference TRBV5-6 and TRBJ2-7, is DAGVTQSPTHLIKTRGQQVTLRCSPKSGHDTVSWYQQALGQGPQFIFQYYEEEERQRGNFPDRFSGHQFPNYSSELNVNALLLGDSALYLCASSLVGQGGSYEQYFGPGTRLTVT.

The V and J genes are TRBV13 and TRBJ1-6; possible D gene TRBD1, 5 bases. V was pared by 5 bases and J by 2 bases, with 19 bases between. The CDR3 sequence is 18 residues long. Germline loops: CDR1 PRHDT, CDR2 FYEKMQ (reference sequence). The CDR3 coding sequence is TGTGCCAGCAGCCACAGGATGCAGGGTATAACCTATAATTCACCCCTCCACTTT. Its protein is CASSHRMQGITYNSPLHF.

The rearrangement links TRBV30 to TRBJ1-4, with TRBD1 matching over 7 bases. Per germline, CDR1 GTSNPN and CDR2 SVGIG (reference sequence). The CDR3 is 18 amino acids. After removal of 4 bases from V and 0 bases from J, the junction contained 14 bases not matched to a gene. CDR3 residues: CAWTGPGQPFATNEKLFF. The CDR3 region has the DNA TGTGCCTGGACCGGCCCGGGACAGCCATTTGCAACTAATGAAAAACTGTTTTTT.

The CDR3 DNA reads as TGTGCCACCAGCAGAGATTTTGGGGGCGCGGACAATGAGCAGTTCTTC. Amino acids: CATSRDFGGADNEQFF. This rearrangement joins TRBV15 to TRBJ2-1; D possibly corresponds to TRBD1 (6 bases). This CDR3 is built from 16 residues. The germline V and J ends were trimmed by 0 bases and 5 bases, with 14 bases remaining between them. The V gene's germline CDR1 is LNHNV and CDR2 YYDKDF (reference sequence).

In its sample, this clone was seen once. The chain joins TRBV20-1 to TRBJ2-5, with a possible D match to TRBD2 (5 bases). Trimming stripped 6 bases from V and 5 bases from J, with 10 bases between. Germline CDR1 reads DFQATT; CDR2 reads SNEGSKA (reference sequence). This CDR3 is built from 11 residues. The CDR3 coding sequence is TGCAGTGCGAGGGTGTTGGAGACCCAGTACTTC. Translating gives CSARVLETQYF.

There are a few counts of this clone. This chain links TRBV12-5 with TRBJ1-1; the match to TRBD1 covers 8 bases. Per the germline V gene, CDR1 is LGHNT and CDR2 is FRNRAP. This CDR3 comprises 20 residues. V gave up 2 bases and J gave up 11 bases; unmatched junction bases: 28. CDR3 in amino acids: CASGLLYLRDRHKNEPGAFF. The CDR3 DNA reads as TGTGCTAGTGGTTTGCTTTATCTCCGGGACAGGCACAAGAACGAGCCCGGGGCTTTCTTT.

The chain joins TRBV5-1 to TRBJ2-7; D might be TRBD1 (6 bases). CDR3 size: 15 residues. Per the germline V gene, CDR1 is SGHRS and CDR2 is YFSETQ. Trimming took off 4 bases at V and 0 bases at J, with 14 bases between the two ends. CDR3 protein: CASSPGALSSYEQYF. In DNA, the CDR3 is TGCGCCAGCAGCCCAGGGGCGCTTAGCTCCTACGAGCAGTACTTC. Using reference TRBV5-1 and TRBJ2-7 for the parts outside the CDR3, the full variable domain is KAGVTQTPRYLIKTRGQQVTLSCSPISGHRSVSWYQQTPGQGLQFLFEYFSETQRNKGNFPGRFSGRQFSNSRSEMNVSTLELGDSALYLCASSPGALSSYEQYFGPGTRLTVT.

This chain joins TRBV5-1 and TRBJ2-1; 9 nucleotides match TRBD2. The V gene's germline CDR1 is SGHRS and CDR2 YFSETQ. V shed 3 bases and J 10 bases; nucleotides not matched to a gene: 8. The CDR3 has 14 amino acids. This CDR3 is CASSSLTSGTEQFF. The CDR3 region has the DNA TGCGCCAGCAGCTCACTGACTAGCGGAACGGAGCAGTTCTTC.

The sample holds a few counts of this clone. The genes are TRBV10-2 and TRBJ2-5; 7 bases map to TRBD2. This CDR3 region has 15 residues. Germline values: CDR1 WSHSY, CDR2 SAAADI. V lost 2 bases to trimming and J lost 5 bases; unmatched junction nucleotides: 8. CDR3 residues: CASSERLAPWETQYF. The CDR3 DNA reads TGCGCCAGCAGTGAGAGACTAGCACCCTGGGAGACCCAGTACTTC.

This chain joins TRBV27 and TRBJ2-7; 11 nucleotides line up with TRBD2. V shed 6 bases, J shed 3 bases, and the junction held 4 bases outside the gene matches. CDR3 length: 14 amino acids. Germline V gene data show CDR1 as MNHEY and CDR2 as SMNVEV (reference sequence). This chain's CDR3 is CASRIAGGFYEQYF. The CDR3 region has the DNA TGTGCCAGCAGAATAGCGGGAGGGTTCTACGAGCAGTACTTC.

The chain carries TRBV7-8 and TRBJ1-4; 7 bases are a match to TRBD1. This CDR3 spans 15 amino acids. V shed 5 bases, J shed 8 bases, and the junction held 11 bases outside the gene matches. The germline V gene has CDR1 SGHVS and CDR2 FQNEAQ. The CDR3 sequence is CASSNSGGSGEKLFF. CDR3 bases: TGTGCCAGCAGCAACTCAGGGGGATCTGGAGAAAAACTGTTTTTT.

This rearrangement joins TRBV7-6 to TRBJ1-3; D is uncertain. V shed 1 base and J shed 0 bases, with 7 bases lying between them. CDR3 size: 15 residues. Germline loops: CDR1 SGHVS, CDR2 FNYEAQ. The CDR3 DNA reads TGTGCCAGCAGCTTAGGGCCACCCTCTGGAAACACCATATATTTT. Amino acids: CASSLGPPSGNTIYF.

Notes on this clone: This specimen includes other DNA sequences encoding the same CDR3. The chain is built from TRBV28 and TRBJ1-5; a weak D match, TRBD1 (5 bases). CDR3 length: 16 amino acids. CDR1 is MDHEN and CDR2 is SYDVKM in the germline V gene. Trimming pared 5 bases from V and 0 bases from J, leaving 14 bases between. CDR3 amino acids: CASSLLSRVSNQPQHF. The DNA for the CDR3 is TGTGCCAGCAGTCTCCTCAGCAGGGTTAGCAATCAGCCCCAGCATTTT.

This clone has just a few counts. V is TRBV28 and J is TRBJ1-5; TRBD1 matches 7 bases. This CDR3 region has 14 residues. V shed 6 bases and J 1 base; nucleotides not matched to a gene: 3. From germline, CDR1 is MDHEN and CDR2 SYDVKM. CDR3 nucleotide sequence: TGTGCCAGCAGGCAGGGGGGAAGCAATCAGCCCCAGCATTTT. This gives the protein CASRQGGSNQPQHF.

The V gene is TRBV5-5, the J gene TRBJ2-5, with D hard to call. Germline assignment: CDR1 SGHKS and CDR2 YYEKEE (reference sequence). Trimming removed 2 bases from V and 2 bases from J, with 4 bases in between. The CDR3 runs 12 residues. CDR3 coding DNA: TGTGCCAGCAGCTTCCCTCAAGAGACCCAGTACTTC. This gives the protein CASSFPQETQYF.

This chain connects TRBV4-1 to TRBJ2-1; TRBD2 matches at 11 bases. V lost 3 bases to trimming and J lost 4 bases; unmatched junction nucleotides: 8. This CDR3 contains 17 residues. The germline V gene has CDR1 MGHRA and CDR2 YSYEKL. CDR3 in amino acids: CASSHEPGLAEYNEQFF. The DNA of the CDR3 is TGCGCCAGCAGCCATGAACCGGGACTAGCGGAATACAATGAGCAGTTCTTC.

This clone was seen only a few times. The rearrangement links TRBV6-6 to TRBJ1-1; D is undetermined. The CDR3 spans 13 residues. Germline V gives CDR1 MNHNY, CDR2 SVGAGI (reference sequence). V lost 2 bases to trimming and J lost 1 base, with 5 bases between them. CDR3 sequence reads: CASSYGGNTEAFF. Written as DNA, the CDR3 is TGTGCCAGCAGTTACGGAGGGAACACTGAAGCTTTCTTT.

The rearrangement uses TRBV7-3 and TRBJ2-1, with 11 bases identical to TRBD2. The germline CDR1 and CDR2 sequences are SGHTA and FQGTGA. The V segment lost 5 bases and the J segment 6 bases; nucleotides outside the gene matches: 6. The CDR3 extends over 15 amino acids. This CDR3 reads CASSPGTSGGNEQFF. CDR3 bases: TGTGCCAGCAGCCCTGGGACTAGCGGTGGCAATGAGCAGTTCTTC.

The chain is built from TRBV5-6 and TRBJ2-1, with D uncertain. Germline V CDR1 and CDR2: SGHDT, YYEEEE. V was trimmed by 3 bases and J by 7 bases, leaving 8 bases between them. The CDR3 is 12 residues long. The CDR3 DNA sequence: TGTGCCAGCAGCTCCGGGTGGAATGAGCAGTTCTTC. Its protein product is CASSSGWNEQFF. Looking up the rest from reference TRBV5-6 and TRBJ2-1 gives the full variable domain: DAGVTQSPTHLIKTRGQQVTLRCSPKSGHDTVSWYQQALGQGPQFIFQYYEEEERQRGNFPDRFSGHQFPNYSSELNVNALLLGDSALYLCASSSGWNEQFFGPGTRLTVL.

V usage is TRBV7-8 and J usage is TRBJ2-1; 10 bases align to TRBD1. The CDR3 has 15 residues. The germline V gene encodes CDR1 SGHVS and CDR2 FQNEAQ. V dropped 1 base and J dropped 8; count of bases not matched to a gene: 5. This chain's CDR3 is CASSLGTGGFDEQFF. CDR3 nucleotides: TGTGCCAGCAGCTTAGGGACAGGGGGGTTCGATGAGCAGTTCTTC.

The rearrangement joins TRBV7-2 to TRBJ2-3, with TRBD2 matching 12 bases. This CDR3 is 18 amino acids long. Losses at the gene ends were 1 base for V and 2 bases for J; bases not matched to a gene: 7. The germline CDR1 and CDR2 sequences are SGHTA and FQGNSA. CDR3 coding DNA: TGTGCCAGCAGCTTAGAGGGACTAGCGGGTGGCTACACAGATACGCAGTATTTT. It specifies CASSLEGLAGGYTDTQYF.

The V and J genes are TRBV11-2 and TRBJ2-1, with D possibly being TRBD1 (5 bases). The germline V gene has CDR1 SGHAT and CDR2 FQNNGV. The CDR3 has 12 residues. Trimming removed 6 bases from V and 6 bases from J, with 9 bases in between. The chain's CDR3 is CASRDRGNEQFF. CDR3 sequence (DNA): TGTGCCAGCAGGGATAGGGGCAATGAGCAGTTCTTC.

Comments on this clone: An end of the junction differs from the germline gene, which may be a read error. CDR3: CSSSFGQPRDTQYF. As DNA, the CDR3 is TGTTCCAGCAGCTTCGGACAGCCCAGAGATACGCAGTATTTT. V and J are TRBV7-9 and TRBJ2-3; the D gene is possibly TRBD1 (6 bases). Germline V gene sequence: CDR1 SEHNR, CDR2 FQNEAQ (reference sequence). The CDR3 runs 14 residues.

J is TRBJ1-2 and V is TRBV30, with a tentative D call TRBD1 (5 bases). The CDR3 length is 16 residues. Germline V gene sequence: CDR1 GTSNPN, CDR2 SVGIG (reference sequence). The V gene lost 5 bases and the J gene lost 2 bases, with 21 bases spanning the gap. The CDR3, as DNA: TGTGCCTGGGGTAGGGGAGGCGCCCTGGGGAACTATGGCTACACCTTC. Translating it yields CAWGRGGALGNYGYTF.

This sequence joins TRBV19 and TRBJ2-7, with D possibly being TRBD2 (6 bases). This CDR3 has 13 amino acids. The germline gives CDR1 LNHDA, CDR2 SQIVND (reference sequence). Trimming shortened V by 5 bases and J by 5 bases, and 13 bases separated the two germline ends. The DNA for the CDR3 is TGTGCCAGTAGTGTTCTCGGGACTCACGAGCAGTACTTC. Protein sequence: CASSVLGTHEQYF.

This chain connects TRBV18 to TRBJ2-5; tentatively, D is TRBD1 (5 bases). The CDR3 has 13 residues. Germline-derived CDR1 and CDR2 are KGHSH and LQKENI. The V and J ends lost 4 bases and 1 base respectively, with 7 bases between them. The CDR3 DNA sequence: TGTGCCAGCTCACTGACAGCCCAAGAGACCCAGTACTTC. Amino acids: CASSLTAQETQYF.